Detailed here is one TCR beta chain. The antigen this receptor binds is unknown. Base-call qualities are not available, and no considerably larger clone is one nucleotide away. Within the sample, other DNA sequences also encode this same CDR3. At the junction V is shortened by 5 bases and J by 1 base, with 8 bases in between. As encoded in the germline V gene, CDR1 is SGHTA while CDR2 is FQGTGA. The CDR3 holds 13 amino acids from the cysteine to the phenylalanine. The kept DNA is CDR3 alone, 39 bases in frame from the first base. Participants in the prospective study were enrolled through a virtual design, were aged roughly 18 to 100 years, and lived in some 24 United States geographic areas. In the prospective study, participants were assigned to cohorts based on the clinical history participants reported in a screening survey and a study questionnaire. Each participant in the prospective study had whole blood, serum and a nasopharyngeal or oropharyngeal swab collected by mobile phlebotomists. Additional blood draws and questionnaires over an approximately 2-month period could optionally be provided by prospective study participants. Before DNA extraction, blood samples from the prospective study were shipped at room temperature or frozen.

The sample belongs to a study of blood T cell repertoires in COVID-19 (dated by TCRdb to between 2020 and 2021). Study-wide context: Collaborator samples came from the United States, Italy and Spain and covered acute and convalescent phases of COVID-19. The material from the prospective study consisted of cDNA or gDNA derived from T cells, B-cell-depleted T cells, or PBMCs. Deeply sampled blood TCRbeta repertoires from subjects exposed to, actively infected with, or recovered from COVID-19 were included in the dataset. The repertoires were released in a freely available public database intended as a resource for research on the immune response to SARS-CoV-2. The samples were drawn from two sources: the first 160 participants of the ongoing ImmuneRACE study, and some 1,300 subjects contributed by 6 global collaborators. Sample metadata almost always included a de-identified subject ID, COVID-19 status, age in years and sex. Where HLA class I and class II types were available, the types were taken from metadata supplied by the sample provider, not from assay-based typing.

TCRbeta CDR3 regions were amplified from genomic DNA by means of the immunoSEQ Assay, a bias-controlled multiplex PCR. The authors processed their data as follows. The number of nucleated cells in each sample was estimated from the amplification of reference gene primers within the assay. To quantify the absolute abundance of each unique TCRbeta CDR3 rearrangement, sequence reads were collapsed and filtered. For each sample, productive Simpson clonality was calculated as the square root of Simpson's diversity index across productive rearrangements. What TCRdb holds here is the immuneACCESS table cut down to in-frame rearrangements. Part of the clones is not present; checked against another copy, under half of the missing clones reflect an unresolved V gene, and the others are unexplained. That table is the source of V, J and clone size, and D and trimming were worked out from the DNA. The sample includes just over 300,000 clones, with nearly 90% observed a single time. 3.5% to 5% of the sample lies in the top ten.

Beyond this particular receptor, the publication reports: The quantity of clinical and demographic metadata differed by source and by participant and was supplied without curation.

Rearrangement joined TRBV7-3 to TRBJ1-1, with no reliable assignment of the D segment. Sequenced: PBMCs or T cells enriched from blood (not recorded which). This clonotype originated in a woman aged 18 to 35 with acute COVID-19. The sequenced DNA: TGTGCCAGCAGCCCGGGATCGAACACTGAAGCTTTCTTT. Its coded protein is CASSPGSNTEAFF.